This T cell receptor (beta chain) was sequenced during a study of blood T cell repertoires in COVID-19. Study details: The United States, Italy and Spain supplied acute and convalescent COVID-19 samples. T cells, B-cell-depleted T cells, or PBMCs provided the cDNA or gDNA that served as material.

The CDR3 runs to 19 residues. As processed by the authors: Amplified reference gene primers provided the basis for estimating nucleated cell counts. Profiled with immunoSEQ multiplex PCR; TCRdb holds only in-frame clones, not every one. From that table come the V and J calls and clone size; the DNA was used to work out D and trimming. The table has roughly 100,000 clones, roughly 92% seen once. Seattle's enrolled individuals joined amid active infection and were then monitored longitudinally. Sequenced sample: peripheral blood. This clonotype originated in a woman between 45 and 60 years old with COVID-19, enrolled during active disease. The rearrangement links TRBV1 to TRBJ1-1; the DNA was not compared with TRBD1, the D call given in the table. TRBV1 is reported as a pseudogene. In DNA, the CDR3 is TGCACCAGCAGCCAACGTACCTTCCCGTCGACAGGGAAGAACACTGAAGCTTTCTTT. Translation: CTSSQRTFPSTGKNTEAFF.